Listed below are T cell receptor beta chains from one sample, sequenced in a study of vaccination and CD4 T cells after COVID-19. MiXCR was run by TCRdb on the PCR reads, yielding one entry per CDR3 protein. This sample yields about 13,000 distinct CDR3 sequences, of which roughly 72% are seen a single time; around 7.8% belongs to the top ten. For these TCRs, the target antigens are not known. The starting material was CD4+ T cells from blood, cultured in vitro, obtained after SARS-CoV-2 vaccination. These receptors all come from a human donor who received a COVID-19 vaccine. Each CDR3 is given with its conserved first and last residue. Fields, in order: V gene, J gene, clone size, D gene, CDR3 DNA, CDR3 protein. The D gene is left open where the match is weak. Only part of the rows carry a size: once, few, many, or a class if the clone is expanded.

TRBV15	TRBJ1-2	NA	NA	TGTGCCACCAGCAGAGAGGCAGGGGCCTCAAACTATGGCTACACCTTC	CATSREAGASNYGYTF
TRBV10-3	TRBJ1-2	NA	NA	TGTGCCATCACCCATAATGTTGACATCAGCGCTAACTATGGCTACACCTTC	CAITHNVDISANYGYTF
TRBV7-9	TRBJ1-4	NA	TRBD1	TGTGCCAGCAGCGCACCGGGACAGGGGCGGTGGGAAAAACTGTTTTTT	CASSAPGQGRWEKLFF
TRBV2	TRBJ1-2	NA	TRBD1	TGTGCCAGCAGCCAAGGTTCGGGACAGGGGTATGGCTACACCTTC	CASSQGSGQGYGYTF
TRBV6-1	TRBJ1-1	few	NA	TGTGCCAGCATCCTGGATAAGCCCACTGAAGCTTTCTTT	CASILDKPTEAFF
TRBV2	TRBJ2-3	few	TRBD1	TGTGCCAGCGGGGCCGGGACAGGGGGAGCAGATACGCAGTATTTT	CASGAGTGGADTQYF
TRBV7-8	TRBJ2-1	NA	TRBD2	TGTGCCAGCAGCTCCAGCGGGGCCTACAATGAGCAGTTCTTC	CASSSSGAYNEQFF
TRBV6-2/TRBV6-3	TRBJ2-5	NA	TRBD2	TGTGCCAGCAGTTACTATGGTCCAGCGGGGGAAGAGACCCAGTACTTC	CASSYYGPAGEETQYF
TRBV24-1	TRBJ2-3	NA	NA	TGTGCCACCAGTGATCCCCGGCGCCCGGGAGATACGCAGTATTTT	CATSDPRRPGDTQYF
TRBV7-3	TRBJ2-1	NA	TRBD2	TGTGCCAGCAGCAAGACTAGCGGGCTATACAATGAGCAGTTCTTC	CASSKTSGLYNEQFF
TRBV20-1	TRBJ1-5	NA	NA	TGCAGTGCTTCCGGCGGGCAGCTAAATCAGCCCCAGCATTTT	CSASGGQLNQPQHF
TRBV30	TRBJ1-5	NA	TRBD1	TGTGCCTGGAGCCTCGGGGGGGGGACAGGCCCTCGGAAGCCCCAGCATTTT	CAWSLGGGTGPRKPQHF
TRBV27	TRBJ2-3	NA	TRBD2	TGTGCCAGCAGTTTATTAGCTAGCGGGGGGCCGGCAGATACGCAGTATTTT	CASSLLASGGPADTQYF
TRBV12-3/TRBV12-4	TRBJ2-5	NA	TRBD2	TGTGCCAGCAGTTCTCCAACTAGCGGGACCTACCAAGAGACCCGGTACTTC	CASSSPTSGTYQETRYF